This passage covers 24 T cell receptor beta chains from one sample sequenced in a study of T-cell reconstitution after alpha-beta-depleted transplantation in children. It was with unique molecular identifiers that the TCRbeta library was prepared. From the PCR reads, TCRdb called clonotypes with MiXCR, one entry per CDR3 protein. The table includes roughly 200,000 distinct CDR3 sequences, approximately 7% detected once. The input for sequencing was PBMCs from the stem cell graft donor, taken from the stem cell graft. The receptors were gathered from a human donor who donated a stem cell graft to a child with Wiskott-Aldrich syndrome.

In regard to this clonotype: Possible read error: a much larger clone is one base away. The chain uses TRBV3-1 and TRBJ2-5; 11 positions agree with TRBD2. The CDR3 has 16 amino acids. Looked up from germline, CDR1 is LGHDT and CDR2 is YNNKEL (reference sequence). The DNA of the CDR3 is TGTGCCTGCAGCCACCGACTAGCGGGGATCCAAGAGACCCAGTACTTC. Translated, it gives CACSHRLAGIQETQYF.

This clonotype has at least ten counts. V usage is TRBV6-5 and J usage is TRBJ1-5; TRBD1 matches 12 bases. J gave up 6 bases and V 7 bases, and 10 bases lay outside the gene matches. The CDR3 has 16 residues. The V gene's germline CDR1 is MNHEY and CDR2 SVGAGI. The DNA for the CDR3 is TGTGCCAGCATCTCGACAGGGACAGGGGGCAGTCAGCCCCAGCATTTT. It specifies CASISTGTGGSQPQHF.

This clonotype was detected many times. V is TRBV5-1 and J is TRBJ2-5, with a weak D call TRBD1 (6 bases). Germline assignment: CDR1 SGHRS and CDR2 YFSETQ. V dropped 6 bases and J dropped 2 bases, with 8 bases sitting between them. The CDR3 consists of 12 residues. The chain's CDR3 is CASNREQETQYF. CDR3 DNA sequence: TGCGCCAGCAACAGGGAGCAAGAGACCCAGTACTTC.

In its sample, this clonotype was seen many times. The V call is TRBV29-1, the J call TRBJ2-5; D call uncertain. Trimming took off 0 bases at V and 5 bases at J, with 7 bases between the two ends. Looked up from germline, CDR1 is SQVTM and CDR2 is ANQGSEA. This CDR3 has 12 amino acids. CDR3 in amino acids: CSVEEVGETQYF. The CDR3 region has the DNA TGCAGCGTTGAAGAAGTGGGGGAGACCCAGTACTTC.

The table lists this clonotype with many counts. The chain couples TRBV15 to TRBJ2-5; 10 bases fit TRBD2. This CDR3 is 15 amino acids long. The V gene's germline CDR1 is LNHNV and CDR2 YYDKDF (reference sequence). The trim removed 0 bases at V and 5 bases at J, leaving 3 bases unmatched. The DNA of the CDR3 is TGTGCCACCAGCAGAGACGAGCGGGAGGGGGAGACCCAGTACTTC. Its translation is CATSRDEREGETQYF.

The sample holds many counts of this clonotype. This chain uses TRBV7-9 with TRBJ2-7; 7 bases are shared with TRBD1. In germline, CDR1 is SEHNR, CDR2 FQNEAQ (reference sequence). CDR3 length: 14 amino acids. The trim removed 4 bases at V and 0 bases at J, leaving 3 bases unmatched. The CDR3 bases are TGTGCCAGCAGCTCGACAGGGATCTCCTACGAGCAGTACTTC. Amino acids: CASSSTGISYEQYF.

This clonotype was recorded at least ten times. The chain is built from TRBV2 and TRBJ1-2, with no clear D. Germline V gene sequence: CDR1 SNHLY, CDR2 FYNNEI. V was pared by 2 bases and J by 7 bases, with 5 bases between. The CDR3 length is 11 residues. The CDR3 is CASSERGGYTF. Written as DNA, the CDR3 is TGTGCCAGCAGTGAACGGGGTGGCTACACCTTC.

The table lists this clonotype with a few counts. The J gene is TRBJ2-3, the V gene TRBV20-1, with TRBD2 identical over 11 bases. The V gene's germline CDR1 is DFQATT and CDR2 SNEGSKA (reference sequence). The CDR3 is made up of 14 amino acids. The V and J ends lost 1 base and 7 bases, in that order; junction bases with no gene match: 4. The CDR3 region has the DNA TGCAGTGCTAGAGTTAGCGGGGGGGGTCATACGCAGTATTTT. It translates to CSARVSGGGHTQYF.

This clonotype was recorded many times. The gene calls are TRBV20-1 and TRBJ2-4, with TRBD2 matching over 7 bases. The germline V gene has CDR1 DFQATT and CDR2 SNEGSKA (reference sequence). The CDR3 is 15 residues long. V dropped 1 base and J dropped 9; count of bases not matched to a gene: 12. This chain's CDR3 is CSARVKGLLKTIQYF. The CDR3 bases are TGCAGTGCTAGAGTAAAGGGACTACTAAAGACCATTCAGTACTTC.

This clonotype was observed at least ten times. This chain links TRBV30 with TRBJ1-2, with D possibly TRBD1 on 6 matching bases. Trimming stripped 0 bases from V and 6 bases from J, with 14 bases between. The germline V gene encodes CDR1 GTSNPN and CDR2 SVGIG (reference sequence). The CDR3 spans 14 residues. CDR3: CAWSVRGEGDGYTF. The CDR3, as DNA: TGTGCCTGGAGTGTAAGGGGGGAGGGGGATGGCTACACCTTC. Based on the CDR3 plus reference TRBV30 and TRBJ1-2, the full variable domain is SQTIHQWPATLVQPVGSPLSLECTVEGTSNPNLYWYRQAAGRGLQLLFYSVGIGQISSEVPQNLSASRPQDRQFILSSKKLLLSDSGFYLCAWSVRGEGDGYTFGSGTRLTVV.

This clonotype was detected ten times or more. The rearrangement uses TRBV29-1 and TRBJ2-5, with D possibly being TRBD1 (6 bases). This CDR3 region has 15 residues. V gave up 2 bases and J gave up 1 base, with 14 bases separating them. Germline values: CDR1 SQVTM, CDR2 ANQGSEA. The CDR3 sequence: CSVESPRGGQETQYF. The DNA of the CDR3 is TGCAGCGTTGAATCCCCTCGAGGGGGCCAAGAGACCCAGTACTTC. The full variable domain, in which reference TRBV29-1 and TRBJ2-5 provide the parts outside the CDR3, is SAVISQKPSRDICQRGTSLTIQCQVDSQVTMMFWYRQQPGQSLTLIATANQGSEATYESGFVIDKFPISRPNLTFSTLTVSNMSPEDSSIYLCSVESPRGGQETQYFGPGTRLLVL.

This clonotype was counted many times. The DNA of the CDR3 is TGTGCCAGCAACTTAAGGGGGGGAGGCTATGGCTACACCTTC. Amino acids: CASNLRGGGYGYTF. The chain is built from TRBV2 and TRBJ1-2; a weak D match, TRBD1 (6 bases). The CDR3 consists of 14 residues. From germline, CDR1 is SNHLY and CDR2 FYNNEI. Trimming took 7 bases from V and 4 from J, leaving 16 bases between them.

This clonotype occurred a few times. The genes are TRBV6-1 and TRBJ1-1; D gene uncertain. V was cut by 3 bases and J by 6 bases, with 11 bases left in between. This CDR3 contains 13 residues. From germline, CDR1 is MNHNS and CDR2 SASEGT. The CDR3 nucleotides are TGTGCCAGCAGTGAGAGGGCGGGCGCTGAAGCTTTCTTT. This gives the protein CASSERAGAEAFF.

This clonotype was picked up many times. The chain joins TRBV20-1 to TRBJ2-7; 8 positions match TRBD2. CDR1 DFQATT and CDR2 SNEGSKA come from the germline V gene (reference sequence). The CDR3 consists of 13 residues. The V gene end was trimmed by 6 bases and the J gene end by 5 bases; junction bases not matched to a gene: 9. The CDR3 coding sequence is TGCAGTGCACGGCTAGCGGGCACTCACGAGCAGTACTTC. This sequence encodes CSARLAGTHEQYF.

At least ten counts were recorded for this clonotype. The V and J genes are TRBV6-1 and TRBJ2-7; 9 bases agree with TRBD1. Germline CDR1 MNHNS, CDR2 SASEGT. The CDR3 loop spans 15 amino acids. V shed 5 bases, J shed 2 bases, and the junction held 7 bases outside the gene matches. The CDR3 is CASSPTGTGPYEQYF. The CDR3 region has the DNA TGTGCCAGCAGTCCCACCGGGACAGGGCCCTACGAGCAGTACTTC.

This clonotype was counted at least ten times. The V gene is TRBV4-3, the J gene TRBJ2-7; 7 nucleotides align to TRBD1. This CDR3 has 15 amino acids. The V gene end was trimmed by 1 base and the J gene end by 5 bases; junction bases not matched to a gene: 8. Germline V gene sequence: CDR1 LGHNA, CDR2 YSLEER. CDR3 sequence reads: CASSQGPGGSDEQYF. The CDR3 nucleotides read TGCGCCAGCAGCCAAGGGCCAGGGGGTAGCGACGAGCAGTACTTC.

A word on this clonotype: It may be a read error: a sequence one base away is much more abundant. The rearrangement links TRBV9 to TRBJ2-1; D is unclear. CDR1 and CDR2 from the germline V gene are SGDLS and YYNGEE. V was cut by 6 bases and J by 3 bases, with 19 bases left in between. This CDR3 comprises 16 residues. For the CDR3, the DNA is TGTGCCAGCACCCTTACATGCGTCCCAAGCTACAATGAGCAGTTCTTC. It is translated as CASTLTCVPSYNEQFF.

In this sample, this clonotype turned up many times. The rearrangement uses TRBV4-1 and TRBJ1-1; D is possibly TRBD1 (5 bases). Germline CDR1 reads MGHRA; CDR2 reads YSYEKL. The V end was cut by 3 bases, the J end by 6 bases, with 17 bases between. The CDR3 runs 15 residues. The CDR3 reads CASSQLVGARSEAFF. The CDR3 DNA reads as TGCGCCAGCAGCCAGTTAGTAGGGGCGCGGTCTGAAGCTTTCTTT.

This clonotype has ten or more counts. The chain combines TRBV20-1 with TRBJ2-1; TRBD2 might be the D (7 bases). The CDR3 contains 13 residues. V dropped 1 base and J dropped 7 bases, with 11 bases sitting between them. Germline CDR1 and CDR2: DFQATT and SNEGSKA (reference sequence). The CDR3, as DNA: TGCAGTGCTAGAGGGGGGGGCCTAAATGAGCAGTTCTTC. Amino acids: CSARGGGLNEQFF.

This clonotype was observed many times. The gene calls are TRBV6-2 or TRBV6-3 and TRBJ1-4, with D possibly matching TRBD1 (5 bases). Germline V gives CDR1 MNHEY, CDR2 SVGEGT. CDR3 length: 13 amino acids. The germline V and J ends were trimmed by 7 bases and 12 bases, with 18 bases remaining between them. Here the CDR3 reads CASTRTPPPELFF. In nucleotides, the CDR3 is TGTGCCAGCACGAGGACACCACCCCCTGAACTGTTTTTT.

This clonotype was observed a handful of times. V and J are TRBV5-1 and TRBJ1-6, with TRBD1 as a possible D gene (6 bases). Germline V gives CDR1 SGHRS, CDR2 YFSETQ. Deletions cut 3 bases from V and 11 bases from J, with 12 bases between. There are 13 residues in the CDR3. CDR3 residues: CASSSNRDTPLHF. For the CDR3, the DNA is TGCGCCAGCAGCTCAAACAGGGATACACCCCTCCACTTT. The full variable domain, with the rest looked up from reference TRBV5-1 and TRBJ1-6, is KAGVTQTPRYLIKTRGQQVTLSCSPISGHRSVSWYQQTPGQGLQFLFEYFSETQRNKGNFPGRFSGRQFSNSRSEMNVSTLELGDSALYLCASSSNRDTPLHFGNGTRLTVT.

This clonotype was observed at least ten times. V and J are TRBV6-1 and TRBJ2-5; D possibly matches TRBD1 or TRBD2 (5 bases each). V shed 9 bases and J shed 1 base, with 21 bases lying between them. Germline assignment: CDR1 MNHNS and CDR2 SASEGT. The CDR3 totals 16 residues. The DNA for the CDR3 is TGTGCCAGTAAAAGCGAGGGGCAGAAGATCCAAGAGACCCAGTACTTC. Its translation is CASKSEGQKIQETQYF.

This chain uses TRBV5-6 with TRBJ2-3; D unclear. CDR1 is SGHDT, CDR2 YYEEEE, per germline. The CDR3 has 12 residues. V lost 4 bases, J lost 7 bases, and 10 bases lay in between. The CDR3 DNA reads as TGTGCCAGCAGCCTGGGGAAAAATACGCAGTATTTT. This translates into CASSLGKNTQYF.

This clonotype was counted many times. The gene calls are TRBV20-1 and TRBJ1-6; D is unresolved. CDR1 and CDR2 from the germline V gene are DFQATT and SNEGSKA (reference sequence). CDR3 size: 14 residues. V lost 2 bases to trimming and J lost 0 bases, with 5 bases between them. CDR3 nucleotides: TGCAGTGCTAGACGGAGCTCCTATAATTCACCCCTCCACTTT. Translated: CSARRSSYNSPLHF.